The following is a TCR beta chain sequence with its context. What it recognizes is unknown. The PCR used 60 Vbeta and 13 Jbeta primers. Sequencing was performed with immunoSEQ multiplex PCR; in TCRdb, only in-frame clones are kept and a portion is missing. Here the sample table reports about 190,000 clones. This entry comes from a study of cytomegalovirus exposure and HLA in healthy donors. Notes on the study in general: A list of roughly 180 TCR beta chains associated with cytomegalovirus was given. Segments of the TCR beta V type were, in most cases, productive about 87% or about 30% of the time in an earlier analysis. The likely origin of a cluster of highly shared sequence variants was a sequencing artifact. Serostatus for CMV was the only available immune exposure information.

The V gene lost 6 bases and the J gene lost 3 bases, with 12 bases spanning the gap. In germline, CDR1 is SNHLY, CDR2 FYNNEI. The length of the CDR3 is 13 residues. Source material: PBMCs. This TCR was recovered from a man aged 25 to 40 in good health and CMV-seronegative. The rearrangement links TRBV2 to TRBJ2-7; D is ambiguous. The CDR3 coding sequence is TGTGCCAGCAGCCGCGGAGATAACTACGAGCAGTACTTC. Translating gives CASSRGDNYEQYF.